The clone carrying this T cell receptor (beta chain) was found many times. The antigen remains undetermined. This specimen comes from a study of breast tumors, draining lymph nodes, adjacent tissues. General study points: Tumor TCR diversity was below lymph nodes but above nontumor tissue. Tumor T cell lymph node origin was a supported hypothesis, not proven. Compared with basal-like, luminal-like tumors shared significantly more repertoire with nontumor tissue.

TCRdb reanalysed the multiplex PCR reads using MiXCR and keeps one entry per CDR3 protein. The sample consists of around 150,000 distinct CDR3 sequences, about 30% of them appearing once. Breast cancer patients provided tissue from their axillary draining lymph nodes. V was pared by 4 bases and J by 4 bases, with 5 bases of the junction left unmatched. In germline, CDR1 is MNHEY, CDR2 SVGAGI. This CDR3 region has 15 residues. The TCR was taken from a female donor with breast cancer. Some clones in this sample may be carry-over from other donors' samples. The chain uses TRBV6-5 and TRBJ2-7; 12 bases match TRBD2. The sample was axillary lymph node tissue. CDR3 nucleotide sequence: TGTGCCAGCAGTTTCCAAGGACTAGCGGGGTACGAGCAGTACTTC. Translation gives CASSFQGLAGYEQYF.